The 27 T cell receptor beta chains below come from one sample, sequenced in a study of T cell changes during pregnancy in multiple sclerosis. Profiled with immunoSEQ multiplex PCR; TCRdb holds only in-frame clones, not every one. This table has tens of thousands of clones, about 94% appearing once. This material consisted of peripheral blood, taken in the third trimester of pregnancy. These receptors came from a female donor with multiple sclerosis, enrolled in a pregnancy study.

The chain couples TRBV9 to TRBJ2-7; the D gene is possibly TRBD1 (6 bases). The V and J ends lost 3 bases and 3 bases respectively, with 13 bases between them. The germline gives CDR1 SGDLS, CDR2 YYNGEE. The CDR3 covers 14 residues. CDR3 in amino acids: CASSGTATGYEQYF. In DNA form, the CDR3 reads TGTGCCAGCAGCGGTACCGCGACAGGCTACGAGCAGTACTTC.

The V gene is TRBV27, the J gene TRBJ2-7; tentatively, D is TRBD2 (6 bases). CDR1 is MNHEY and CDR2 is SMNVEV in the germline V gene (reference sequence). V was shortened by 8 bases and J by 3 bases, with 8 bases between the two germline ends. The CDR3 consists of 11 residues. In DNA form, the CDR3 reads TGTGCCAGCGGGGACTTCTACGAGCAGTACTTC. Translating it yields CASGDFYEQYF.

As DNA, the CDR3 is TGTGCCAGCCGTCTCCCAGGGGGTGGAAACTCTGGGGCCAACGTCCTGACTTTC. Translating it yields CASRLPGGGNSGANVLTF. This chain joins TRBV7-9 and TRBJ2-6, with 7 bases identical to TRBD1. This CDR3 is 18 amino acids long. Trimming at V came to 8 bases and at J to 0 bases, leaving 13 bases not matched to a gene. Germline V CDR1 and CDR2: SEHNR, FQNEAQ (reference sequence).

V is TRBV18 and J is TRBJ1-1, with D perhaps TRBD1 (5 bases). The V gene lost 5 bases and the J gene lost 6 bases, with 19 bases spanning the gap. The length of the CDR3 is 15 residues. The V gene's germline CDR1 is KGHSH and CDR2 LQKENI. Here the CDR3 DNA reads TGTGCCAGCTCATCGGGGGTACTAGGTTACGCTGAAGCTTTCTTT. Its protein product is CASSSGVLGYAEAFF.

The chain links TRBV19 to TRBJ1-1, with D maybe TRBD1 (5 bases). There are 13 residues in the CDR3. The germline V and J ends were trimmed by 7 bases and 10 bases, with 19 bases remaining between them. In germline, CDR1 is LNHDA, CDR2 SQIVND (reference sequence). CDR3 bases: TGTGCCAGTAAGATTCGTGGGGCCTCTGGAGCTTTCTTT. Translated: CASKIRGASGAFF. Variable domain in full (rest from reference TRBV19 and TRBJ1-1): DGGITQSPKYLFRKEGQNVTLSCEQNLNHDAMYWYRQDPGQGLRLIYYSQIVNDFQKGDIAEGYSVSREKKESFPLTVTSAQKNPTAFYLCASKIRGASGAFFGQGTRLTVV.

The rearrangement links TRBV6-5 to TRBJ1-6, with TRBD1 matching 9 bases. Germline V gives CDR1 MNHEY, CDR2 SVGAGI. The CDR3 is 15 residues long. The trim removed 5 bases at V and 10 bases at J, leaving 9 bases unmatched. CDR3 coding DNA: TGTGCCAGCAGTCAATTACAGGGGGCCAACTCACCCCTCCACTTT. It yields the protein CASSQLQGANSPLHF.

This chain connects TRBV6-1 to TRBJ2-3, with 9 bases aligning to TRBD2. The CDR3 length is 15 residues. J lost 7 bases, V lost 4 bases, and 9 bases had no gene match. The germline gives CDR1 MNHNS, CDR2 SASEGT. CDR3 in amino acids: CASSGTRGGRNTQYF. CDR3 in DNA: TGTGCCAGCAGTGGTACGCGGGGGGGCCGAAATACGCAGTATTTT.

Here the CDR3 DNA reads TGTGCCAGCACCCTGGGAGCGGGGACACCCACCGGGGAGCTGTTTTTT. This encodes CASTLGAGTPTGELFF. The V call is TRBV7-3, the J call TRBJ2-2, with D perhaps TRBD2 (7 bases). There are 16 residues in the CDR3. V gave up 7 bases and J gave up 4 bases, with 19 bases separating them. Germline-derived CDR1 and CDR2 are SGHTA and FQGTGA. The complete variable domain, with remaining parts taken from reference TRBV7-3 and TRBJ2-2, reads GAGVSQTPSNKVTEKGKYVELRCDPISGHTALYWYRQSLGQGPEFLIYFQGTGAADDSGLPNDRFFAVRPEGSVSTLKIQRTERGDSAVYLCASTLGAGTPTGELFFGEGSRLTVL.

The V and J genes are TRBV4-3 and TRBJ2-3; 10 bases fit TRBD2. Germline V CDR1 and CDR2: LGHNA, YSLEER. The CDR3 has 15 amino acids. V gave up 2 bases and J gave up 1 base; unmatched junction bases: 0. Here the CDR3 DNA reads TGCGCCAGCAGCCAACTAGCGGGGGGCACAGATACGCAGTATTTT. It yields the protein CASSQLAGGTDTQYF.

The V call is TRBV5-5, the J call TRBJ2-5; TRBD1 matches 9 bases. V lost 2 bases, J lost 5 bases, and 10 bases stayed unmatched. Germline values: CDR1 SGHKS, CDR2 YYEKEE (reference sequence). The CDR3 totals 16 residues. In DNA form, the CDR3 reads TGTGCCAGCAGCTTCGAGGACAGGGGCCTGGAGGAGACCCAGTACTTC. This gives the protein CASSFEDRGLEETQYF.

This rearrangement joins TRBV6-5 to TRBJ1-1; D not resolved. V lost 2 bases and J lost 4, with 11 bases in between. This CDR3 contains 14 residues. Germline assignment: CDR1 MNHEY and CDR2 SVGAGI. The CDR3 loop reads CASSYEVGGTEAFF. The CDR3 DNA reads as TGTGCCAGCAGTTACGAGGTGGGTGGCACTGAAGCTTTCTTT.

The chain carries TRBV9 and TRBJ2-7, with TRBD1 as a possible D gene (6 bases). CDR3 size: 13 residues. The ends were cut back, 3 bases at V and 3 bases at J, with 10 bases in the middle. Germline V gives CDR1 SGDLS, CDR2 YYNGEE. In DNA form, the CDR3 reads TGTGCCAGCAGCGGAGGACAGAACTACGAGCAGTACTTC. Amino acids: CASSGGQNYEQYF.

The chain employs TRBV14 and TRBJ2-2; no firm D call. This CDR3 region has 14 residues. V lost 4 bases and J lost 9, with 15 bases in between. Looked up from germline, CDR1 is SGHDN and CDR2 is FVKESK. CDR3 protein: CASSRLGGVWELFF. The CDR3 DNA sequence: TGTGCCAGCAGCCGGTTAGGCGGCGTGTGGGAGCTGTTTTTT.

The chain uses TRBV30 and TRBJ1-2, with 11 bases identical to TRBD1. The trim removed 3 bases at V and 8 bases at J, leaving 8 bases unmatched. Germline-derived CDR1 and CDR2 are GTSNPN and SVGIG (reference sequence). The CDR3 contains 14 residues. The CDR3 sequence: CAWREDRGPRGYTF. Written as DNA, the CDR3 is TGTGCCTGGAGAGAGGACAGGGGGCCGAGGGGCTACACCTTC.

This clone was counted a single time. This CDR3 reads CASSTGEIYGYTF. The CDR3 nucleotides are TGTGCCAGCTCCACAGGGGAAATCTATGGCTACACCTTC. The chain has TRBV18 and TRBJ1-2, with 7 nucleotides matching TRBD1. The V and J ends lost 6 bases and 4 bases, in that order; junction bases with no gene match: 5. This CDR3 has 13 amino acids. Germline V gene sequence: CDR1 KGHSH, CDR2 LQKENI.

This clone was counted a single time. The gene calls are TRBV5-3 and TRBJ1-4, with D hard to call. TRBV5-3 is designated an ORF whose function remains uncertain. The CDR3 has 15 residues. V was clipped by 0 bases and J by 10 bases, with 16 bases between them. This CDR3 reads CARSLGALKGGKLFF. CDR3 coding DNA: TGTGCCAGAAGCTTGGGGGCCTTAAAGGGAGGAAAACTGTTTTTT.

This clone was counted a single time. The CDR3: CASSYSGAPYEQYF. CDR3 bases: TGTGCCAGCAGTTACTCTGGGGCTCCCTACGAGCAGTACTTC. The rearrangement uses TRBV6-6 and TRBJ2-5; tentatively, D is TRBD1 (5 bases). The J call may be incorrect, as the DNA end agrees better with TRBJ2-7. The germline CDR1 and CDR2 sequences are MNHNY and SVGAGI (reference sequence). The CDR3 consists of 14 residues.

The chain is built from TRBV9 and TRBJ2-2, with a possible D match to TRBD1 (5 bases). The CDR3 has 15 residues. Between the trimmed V and J ends, which lost 0 bases and 3 bases, there was a span of 9 bases. CDR1 SGDLS and CDR2 YYNGEE come from the germline V gene. The CDR3 coding sequence is TGTGCCAGCAGCGTAGTAGGGGCCCACACCGGGGAGCTGTTTTTT. Protein: CASSVVGAHTGELFF.

This clone has just one count. The chain employs TRBV11-2 and TRBJ1-2, with D hard to call. Germline lookup yields CDR1 SGHAT and CDR2 FQNNGV. V was cut by 1 base and J by 13 bases, with 10 bases left in between. The CDR3 length is 11 residues. In DNA, the CDR3 is TGTGCCAGCAGCTTAGGGCCCGTGGTCACCTTC. Translating it yields CASSLGPVVTF.

This clone was seen a handful of times. The chain joins TRBV29-1 to TRBJ1-1, with D tentatively TRBD1 (6 bases). Germline CDR1 and CDR2: SQVTM and ANQGSEA. V dropped 8 bases and J dropped 0 bases, with 16 bases sitting between them. CDR3 length: 14 amino acids. CDR3: CSMAQGRMNTEAFF. The CDR3 bases are TGCAGCATGGCACAGGGCCGCATGAACACTGAAGCTTTCTTT. The entire variable domain, with the rest obtained from reference TRBV29-1 and TRBJ1-1, is as follows: SAVISQKPSRDICQRGTSLTIQCQVDSQVTMMFWYRQQPGQSLTLIATANQGSEATYESGFVIDKFPISRPNLTFSTLTVSNMSPEDSSIYLCSMAQGRMNTEAFFGQGTRLTVV.

This chain uses TRBV5-5 with TRBJ1-5; D call uncertain. The CDR3 spans 14 residues. Deletions cut 2 bases from V and 1 base from J, with 7 bases between. Germline lookup yields CDR1 SGHKS and CDR2 YYEKEE (reference sequence). The CDR3 sequence is CASSLFRSNQPQHF. As DNA, the CDR3 is TGTGCCAGCAGCTTATTCCGGAGCAATCAGCCCCAGCATTTT.

This chain connects TRBV2 to TRBJ1-1; D may be TRBD1 (6 bases). The CDR3 is 13 amino acids. V was pared by 7 bases and J by 0 bases, with 9 bases between. Germline V lookup: CDR1 SNHLY, CDR2 FYNNEI. The CDR3 DNA reads TGTGCCAGCACCACAGGGTTGAACACTGAAGCTTTCTTT. Translated: CASTTGLNTEAFF. Full variable domain (missing parts from reference TRBV2 and TRBJ1-1): EPEVTQTPSHQVTQMGQEVILRCVPISNHLYFYWYRQILGQKVEFLVSFYNNEISEKSEIFDDQFSVERPDGSNFTLKIRSTKLEDSAMYFCASTTGLNTEAFFGQGTRLTVV.

V and J are TRBV6-6 and TRBJ1-2; the D gene is possibly TRBD1 (6 bases). CDR3 length equals 13 residues. Germline V CDR1 and CDR2: MNHNY, SVGAGI (reference sequence). Trimming took 7 bases from V and 5 from J, leaving 14 bases between them. The CDR3 sequence: CASTLRGGYGYTF. CDR3 bases: TGTGCCAGCACCCTACGAGGGGGATATGGCTACACCTTC.

This clone was picked up one time. The rearrangement joins TRBV7-3 to TRBJ1-1, with D possibly matching TRBD1 (6 bases). The germline V gene has CDR1 SGHTA and CDR2 FQGTGA. This CDR3 comprises 19 residues. V lost 0 bases, J lost 0 bases, and 20 bases lay in between. The DNA for the CDR3 is TGTGCCAGCAGCTTAACATTCGGGACACGGCTGGGATTGAACACTGAAGCTTTCTTT. This translates into CASSLTFGTRLGLNTEAFF.

The chain uses TRBV4-1 and TRBJ2-7; 8 nucleotides align to TRBD1. V dropped 3 bases and J dropped 6; count of bases not matched to a gene: 7. The germline V gene encodes CDR1 MGHRA and CDR2 YSYEKL. This CDR3 contains 14 residues. The CDR3 region is CASSHLDRAGEQYF. DNA for the CDR3: TGCGCCAGCAGCCATCTGGACAGGGCGGGCGAGCAGTACTTC.

This chain links TRBV10-3 with TRBJ1-1, with 10 bases aligning to TRBD1. This CDR3 is 13 amino acids long. Germline trimming cut 8 bases from V and 5 bases from J; bases unmatched to any gene: 5. CDR1 and CDR2 from the germline V gene are ENHRY and SYGVKD. The CDR3 reads CAIGQGGGTEAFF. The CDR3 DNA reads TGTGCCATCGGACAGGGGGGAGGGACTGAAGCTTTCTTT.

This clone was observed a single time. Here the CDR3 reads CASSDRDRGPSPLHF. The CDR3, as DNA: TGTGCCAGCAGCGACCGGGACAGGGGCCCCTCACCCCTCCACTTT. V usage is TRBV4-2 and J usage is TRBJ1-6; TRBD1 matches 10 bases. The CDR3 spans 15 residues. With 5 bases clipped from V and 10 bases from J, the junction kept 8 bases outside the gene matches. Germline V CDR1 and CDR2: LGHNA, YNFKEQ.